Below are 27 T cell receptor beta chains sequenced from a single sample in a study of T cell repertoires in cytomegalovirus infection. TCRdb reprocessed the reads with MiXCR, giving one entry per CDR3 protein. Of roughly 760,000 distinct CDR3 sequences detected, roughly 36% appear once; the ten largest clones hold 2.5% to 3.5%. The specimen sequenced was PBMCs. These receptors all stem from a human donor in good health (CMV status not recorded). Some clones in this sample may be carry-over from other donors' samples.

This clonotype was counted many times. This chain connects TRBV7-2 to TRBJ2-7; D is ambiguous. The germline V gene has CDR1 SGHTA and CDR2 FQGNSA. The CDR3 is 13 residues long. With 5 bases removed from V and 6 bases from J, the gap between germline ends came to 14 bases. The CDR3 is CASSRFSLSEQYF. In DNA form, the CDR3 reads TGTGCCAGCAGCCGATTTAGTTTGTCCGAGCAGTACTTC.

The chain joins TRBV7-2 to TRBJ1-2; a weak D match, TRBD1 (5 bases). This CDR3 has 17 residues. The germline gives CDR1 SGHTA, CDR2 FQGNSA. Trimming cost V 8 bases and J 3 bases, with 25 bases left between them. The CDR3 loop is CASCPVGGGCIDYGYTF. DNA of the CDR3: TGTGCCAGCTGCCCCGTCGGTGGGGGGTGCATCGACTATGGCTACACCTTC.

This clonotype was recorded at least ten times. V gene TRBV7-6 combines with J gene TRBJ2-2, with TRBD1 identical over 8 bases. V gave up 2 bases and J gave up 0 bases; unmatched junction bases: 5. The V gene's germline CDR1 is SGHVS and CDR2 FNYEAQ. CDR3 size: 17 residues. The CDR3 loop reads CASSLSPQGANTGELFF. CDR3 bases: TGTGCCAGCAGCTTATCACCACAGGGGGCGAACACCGGGGAGCTGTTTTTT.

The chain combines TRBV12-3 or TRBV12-4 with TRBJ2-7, with unresolved D. The ends were cut back, 3 bases at V and 3 bases at J, with 9 bases in the middle. The CDR3 spans 13 residues. The CDR3 loop reads CASSLSANYEQYF. The CDR3 nucleotides read TGTGCCAGCAGTTTGTCGGCGAACTACGAGCAGTACTTC.

The chain joins TRBV19 to TRBJ1-1; D gene ambiguous. Germline V gene data show CDR1 as LNHDA and CDR2 as SQIVND (reference sequence). This CDR3 spans 18 amino acids. V lost 2 bases, J lost 4 bases, and 23 bases lay in between. The chain's CDR3 is CASSISRRRRDKRTEAFF. The CDR3 DNA reads as TGTGCCAGTAGTATATCACGGCGGAGGCGGGATAAGCGCACTGAAGCTTTCTTT.

A remark on this clonotype: A much larger clone is a single base away; this may be a read error. The chain has TRBV7-3 and TRBJ1-1, with a possible D match to TRBD1 (5 bases). The V end was cut by 7 bases, the J end by 14 bases, with 23 bases between. In germline, CDR1 is SGHTA, CDR2 FQGTGA. This CDR3 is built from 13 residues. The CDR3 sequence is CASIFRGEGSCFF. DNA of the CDR3: TGTGCCAGCATCTTTCGAGGGGAGGGAAGTTGCTTCTTT.

A few counts support this clonotype. The rearrangement links TRBV4-1 to TRBJ2-3; TRBD2 matches 7 bases. CDR1 MGHRA and CDR2 YSYEKL come from the germline V gene. The CDR3 extends over 16 amino acids. V shed 1 base and J 0 bases; nucleotides not matched to a gene: 4. The CDR3 DNA is TGCGCCAGCAGCCAAGTCAGAGCGGGGAGCACAGATACGCAGTATTTT. This encodes CASSQVRAGSTDTQYF.

Points on this clonotype: Compared with germline, one end of the junction differs, possibly owing to a read error. This sequence joins TRBV7-2 and TRBJ2-7; TRBD2 agrees at 13 bases. This CDR3 has 18 residues. Germline assignment: CDR1 SGHTA and CDR2 FQGNSA. The CDR3, as DNA: TGTACCAGCAGCTTAGCCCCGGGACTAGCGGGGTCCGGGTACGGGCAGTACTTC. Its protein is CTSSLAPGLAGSGYGQYF.

The V gene is TRBV9, the J gene TRBJ2-2; tentatively, D is TRBD1 (5 bases). With 4 bases removed from V and 0 bases from J, the gap between germline ends came to 13 bases. The CDR3 consists of 16 residues. CDR1 is SGDLS and CDR2 is YYNGEE in the germline V gene. The CDR3: CASSSQDTANTGELFF. CDR3 DNA: TGTGCCAGCAGCTCCCAGGACACCGCGAACACCGGGGAGCTGTTTTTT.

This clonotype was seen ten or more times. The V and J genes are TRBV4-1 and TRBJ2-7; perhaps TRBD2 as D (7 bases). The CDR3 extends over 13 amino acids. In germline, CDR1 is MGHRA, CDR2 YSYEKL. V lost 3 bases to trimming and J lost 6 bases, with 12 bases between them. CDR3 amino acids: CASSQEGGREQYF. DNA for the CDR3: TGCGCCAGCAGCCAGGAGGGGGGGCGCGAGCAGTACTTC.

The rearrangement joins TRBV27 to TRBJ2-3; 11 bases line up with TRBD2. The CDR3 is made up of 15 amino acids. V dropped 2 bases and J dropped 4; count of bases not matched to a gene: 2. Germline CDR1 and CDR2: MNHEY and SMNVEV (reference sequence). The CDR3 loop reads CASSLLAGGSDTQYF. The CDR3 nucleotides read TGTGCCAGCAGTTTACTAGCGGGAGGATCAGATACGCAGTATTTT.

This clonotype was detected ten times or more. The chain couples TRBV7-2 to TRBJ2-4; 9 positions match TRBD2. There are 18 residues in the CDR3. Germline trimming cut 3 bases from V and 1 base from J; bases unmatched to any gene: 10. The germline V gene encodes CDR1 SGHTA and CDR2 FQGNSA. Here the CDR3 reads CASSFPSGMDWAKNIQYF. The CDR3 bases are TGTGCCAGCAGCTTCCCTAGCGGGATGGATTGGGCCAAAAACATTCAGTACTTC.

This clonotype was seen a few times. This chain uses TRBV11-3 with TRBJ2-3, with no clear D. This CDR3 region has 14 residues. Germline V gene data show CDR1 as SGHNT and CDR2 as YENEEA. V lost 0 bases and J lost 6, with 10 bases in between. The CDR3 region has the DNA TGTGCCAGCAGCTTAGATCCCCCCCCTGATACGCAGTATTTT. It yields the protein CASSLDPPPDTQYF. The full variable domain, completed using reference TRBV11-3 and TRBJ2-3, is EAGVVQSPRYKIIEKKQPVAFWCNPISGHNTLYWYLQNLGQGPELLIRYENEEAVDDSQLPKDRFSAERLKGVDSTLKIQPAELGDSAVYLCASSLDPPPDTQYFGPGTRLTVL.

This rearrangement joins TRBV7-8 to TRBJ1-1; D gene unclear. CDR3 length equals 15 residues. Germline V gene sequence: CDR1 SGHVS, CDR2 FQNEAQ. V lost 3 bases to trimming and J lost 1 base, with 12 bases between them. Here the CDR3 reads CASSFPFLENTEAFF. In nucleotides, the CDR3 is TGTGCCAGCAGCTTCCCCTTTCTCGAGAACACTGAAGCTTTCTTT.

About this clonotype: One end of the junction does not line up with germline, which may come from a read error. The CDR3 is CAISSGQASSTDPQYF. The CDR3 nucleotides are TGTGCCATCAGCTCAGGACAGGCCTCTAGCACAGATCCGCAGTATTTT. The genes are TRBV7-6 and TRBJ2-3; the match to TRBD1 covers 7 bases. The CDR3 has 16 residues. Germline-derived CDR1 and CDR2 are SGHVS and FNYEAQ.

J is TRBJ2-1 and V is TRBV7-2; 14 bases line up with TRBD2. CDR3 length equals 15 residues. Trimming at V came to 5 bases and at J to 8 bases, leaving 5 bases not matched to a gene. Germline V gene sequence: CDR1 SGHTA, CDR2 FQGNSA. CDR3 protein: CASSRLAGGWDEQFF. As DNA, the CDR3 is TGTGCCAGCAGCCGACTAGCGGGAGGGTGGGATGAGCAGTTCTTC.

In this sample, this clonotype turned up once. Mismatch with germline at one junction end may stem from a read error. The chain combines TRBV4-2 with TRBJ1-5; D not certain. Germline CDR1 reads LGHNA; CDR2 reads YNFKEQ. The CDR3 length is 13 residues. DNA for the CDR3: TGTTCCAGCAGCCAAGCGGGGAGCCAGCCCCAGCATTTT. It translates to CSSSQAGSQPQHF.

This clonotype was detected only a few times. The chain has TRBV12-3 or TRBV12-4 and TRBJ1-6, with a tentative D call TRBD1 (5 bases). Trimming stripped 1 base from V and 6 bases from J, with 10 bases between. The CDR3 runs 15 residues. CDR3 nucleotide sequence: TGTGCCAGCAGTTTAGTCGGGGGGATTAATTCACCCCTCCACTTT. It specifies CASSLVGGINSPLHF.

The genes are TRBV5-1 and TRBJ2-2; 8 positions agree with TRBD1. This CDR3 is built from 15 residues. Per the germline V gene, CDR1 is SGHRS and CDR2 is YFSETQ. With V trimmed by 5 bases and J by 1 base, 4 bases remained unmatched. The CDR3, as DNA: TGCGCCAGCAGGAGGGGGACAGGGAACACCGGGGAGCTGTTTTTT. Encoded protein: CASRRGTGNTGELFF.

This chain joins TRBV6-5 and TRBJ1-1; TRBD1 aligns across 8 bases. The CDR3 is made up of 15 amino acids. CDR1 and CDR2 from the germline V gene are MNHEY and SVGAGI. The V gene end was trimmed by 8 bases and the J gene end by 3 bases; junction bases not matched to a gene: 11. The CDR3 nucleotides are TGTGCCAGCCTAATGACCCCGGGACAGGACACTGAAGCTTTCTTT. Translating it yields CASLMTPGQDTEAFF.

This clonotype was counted between two and nine times. The rearrangement uses TRBV7-9 and TRBJ1-2; D not certain. The V and J ends lost 2 bases and 1 base respectively, with 11 bases between them. The CDR3 covers 15 residues. Germline V gene lookup returns CDR1 SEHNR and CDR2 FQNEAQ (reference sequence). CDR3: CASSLIRGINYGYTF. DNA for the CDR3: TGTGCCAGCAGCTTAATTCGGGGAATTAACTATGGCTACACCTTC.

The rearrangement joins TRBV7-3 to TRBJ1-5, with 8 bases identical to TRBD1. Germline loops: CDR1 SGHTA, CDR2 FQGTGA. CDR3 length: 17 residues. The J segment lost 4 bases and the V segment lost 5 bases, leaving 13 bases of the junction unmatched. The CDR3 DNA is TGTGCCAGCAGCCCAGGCTCGACAGGGGCCGTGAATCAGCCCCAGCATTTT. The encoded protein is CASSPGSTGAVNQPQHF. Looking up the rest from reference TRBV7-3 and TRBJ1-5 gives the full variable domain: GAGVSQTPSNKVTEKGKYVELRCDPISGHTALYWYRQSLGQGPEFLIYFQGTGAADDSGLPNDRFFAVRPEGSVSTLKIQRTERGDSAVYLCASSPGSTGAVNQPQHFGDGTRLSIL.

This clonotype has only one observation. J is TRBJ1-3 and V is TRBV7-8, with D maybe TRBD1 (6 bases). The V gene's germline CDR1 is SGHVS and CDR2 FQNEAQ. There are 13 residues in the CDR3. The CDR3 bases are TGTTCCCTAGGGGGGGACTCTGGAAACACCATATATTTT. Its protein product is CSLGGDSGNTIYF.

V and J are TRBV12-3 or TRBV12-4 and TRBJ1-1; no definite D call. Trimming stripped 7 bases from V and 2 bases from J, with 11 bases between. This CDR3 is 13 amino acids long. Written as DNA, the CDR3 is TGTGCCAGCACCCTCCTCTCCAACACTGAAGCTTTCTTT. It encodes CASTLLSNTEAFF.

V usage is TRBV19 and J usage is TRBJ2-2; a possible D gene is TRBD1 (5 bases). The CDR3 spans 14 residues. In germline, CDR1 is LNHDA, CDR2 SQIVND (reference sequence). V was pared by 9 bases and J by 1 base, with 12 bases between. CDR3 in amino acids: CASETALNTGELFF. The CDR3 DNA sequence: TGTGCCAGCGAGACAGCACTGAACACCGGGGAGCTGTTTTTT.

This clonotype was counted a few times. This chain links TRBV7-2 with TRBJ2-3; TRBD2 matches 12 bases. The ends lost 5 bases at V and 4 bases at J; junction bases unmatched: 7. The CDR3 extends over 16 amino acids. Germline CDR1 reads SGHTA; CDR2 reads FQGNSA. The CDR3 DNA is TGTGCCAGCAGCCTGACTAGCGGGGGAGGGGCAGATACGCAGTATTTT. Its translation: CASSLTSGGGADTQYF.

The CDR3: CASSYDRPPSTLHF. The CDR3, as DNA: TGTGCCAGTAGTTACGACAGGCCACCTTCTACCCTCCACTTT. The chain is built from TRBV19 and TRBJ1-6, with a possible D match to TRBD1 (6 bases). Germline-derived CDR1 and CDR2 are LNHDA and SQIVND (reference sequence). This CDR3 is 14 amino acids long. V dropped 5 bases and J dropped 14 bases, with 19 bases sitting between them. Full variable domain (missing parts from reference TRBV19 and TRBJ1-6): DGGITQSPKYLFRKEGQNVTLSCEQNLNHDAMYWYRQDPGQGLRLIYYSQIVNDFQKGDIAEGYSVSREKKESFPLTVTSAQKNPTAFYLCASSYDRPPSTLHFGNGTRLTVT.